One sample yielded the 6 T cell receptor beta chains listed below, sequenced in a study of human T cells and chemical hapten exposure. Time point meaning: healthy volunteer bleed at 2 weeks. The total RNA was obtained from whole blood that was not fractionated. TCRdb re-analysed the RACE reads in MiXCR, keeping a single row per CDR3 protein. The sample contains tens of thousands of distinct CDR3 sequences, approximately 8.2% of which appear only once. Sequencing used whole blood. These receptors were obtained from a female donor in good health. Some clones in this sample may be carry-over from other donors' samples.

The sample holds many counts of this clonotype. The gene calls are TRBV29-1 and TRBJ2-2; D is possibly TRBD2 (6 bases). The length of the CDR3 is 14 residues. The germline V and J ends were trimmed by 3 bases and 4 bases, with 12 bases remaining between them. CDR1 SQVTM and CDR2 ANQGSEA come from the germline V gene. The CDR3 bases are TGCAGCGTTGAGGGGGGTGGCTTCACCGGGGAGCTGTTTTTT. Residues: CSVEGGGFTGELFF.

A few counts support this clonotype. CDR3 coding DNA: TGTGCCAGCAGTACTTCCGAAGGTAGAAATACGCAGTATTTT. It is translated as CASSTSEGRNTQYF. The gene calls are TRBV6-2 or TRBV6-3 and TRBJ2-3; D unresolved. This CDR3 region has 14 residues. Trimming removed 5 bases at V and 7 bases at J, with 16 bases between. Looked up from germline, CDR1 is MNHEY and CDR2 is SVGEGT.

The chain links TRBV27 to TRBJ2-3; TRBD2 matches 12 bases. This CDR3 region has 17 residues. The V gene's germline CDR1 is MNHEY and CDR2 SMNVEV (reference sequence). Trimming cost V 5 bases and J 6 bases; bases outside gene matches: 12. The CDR3 sequence is CASSQTGLAGCGDTQYF. In DNA, the CDR3 is TGTGCCAGCAGTCAAACCGGACTAGCGGGATGTGGGGATACGCAGTATTTT.

This clonotype was recorded a few times. The genes are TRBV3-1 and TRBJ2-2; D remains ambiguous. V was trimmed by 1 base and J by 0 bases, leaving 3 bases between them. The CDR3 is 14 amino acids. Germline CDR1 reads LGHDT; CDR2 reads YNNKEL (reference sequence). DNA for the CDR3: TGTGCCAGCAGCCAAGTGCCGAACACCGGGGAGCTGTTTTTT. The encoded protein is CASSQVPNTGELFF.

This clonotype showed up just a few times. The V and J genes are TRBV6-5 and TRBJ1-5; tentative D call: TRBD1 (6 bases). The CDR3 is made up of 15 amino acids. The V end lost 2 bases, the J end lost 4 bases, and 12 bases lay between the germline ends. Germline V gives CDR1 MNHEY, CDR2 SVGAGI. The CDR3 loop reads CASSYGWGLNQPQHF. CDR3 in DNA: TGTGCCAGCAGTTACGGGTGGGGGCTAAATCAGCCCCAGCATTTT.

This clonotype was detected many times. This chain connects TRBV12-3 or TRBV12-4 to TRBJ2-3, with TRBD2 identical over 14 bases. With V trimmed by 5 bases and J by 3 bases, 4 bases remained unmatched. The CDR3 length is 16 residues. CDR3 region: CASSGGTSGSTDTQYF. The CDR3, as DNA: TGTGCCAGCAGTGGTGGGACTAGCGGGAGTACAGATACGCAGTATTTT.